The sequence of this T cell receptor (beta chain) was determined in a study of regulatory T cells in long-lasting Graves disease. CDR1 and CDR2 from the germline V gene are MDHEN and SYDVKM. The CDR3 is made up of 13 amino acids. The germline V and J ends were trimmed by 9 bases and 3 bases, with 12 bases remaining between them. Many counts were recorded for this clonotype. According to the study, TCR beta libraries were built with iRepertoire HTBI primers and CDR3-region Arm-PCR. TCRdb itself ran the multiplex PCR reads through MiXCR, one entry per CDR3 protein. The table shows 620,000 or so distinct CDR3 sequences, with 15% to 20% occurring only once. The time point is: newly diagnosed GD, antithyroid drugs for less than 3 months. PBMCs were the source of the RNA used for TCR sequencing. These data were likewise used in another study, on T cells in Graves' hyperthyroidism and ophthalmopathy. As that study records: Orbital computed tomography, thyroid ultrasound, serum thyroxine and TRAb, and clinical symptoms together informed the diagnoses.

The sequenced sample was peripheral blood mononuclear cells (PBMCs), obtained at new diagnosis, from a patient treated with antithyroid drugs. The genes are TRBV28 and TRBJ1-5, with D possibly matching TRBD1 (5 bases). This sequence was found in a woman in her 30s with Graves disease. In nucleotides, the CDR3 is TGTGCCAGTGCAGGGAGTTCCAATCAGCCCCAGCATTTT. This gives the protein CASAGSSNQPQHF.